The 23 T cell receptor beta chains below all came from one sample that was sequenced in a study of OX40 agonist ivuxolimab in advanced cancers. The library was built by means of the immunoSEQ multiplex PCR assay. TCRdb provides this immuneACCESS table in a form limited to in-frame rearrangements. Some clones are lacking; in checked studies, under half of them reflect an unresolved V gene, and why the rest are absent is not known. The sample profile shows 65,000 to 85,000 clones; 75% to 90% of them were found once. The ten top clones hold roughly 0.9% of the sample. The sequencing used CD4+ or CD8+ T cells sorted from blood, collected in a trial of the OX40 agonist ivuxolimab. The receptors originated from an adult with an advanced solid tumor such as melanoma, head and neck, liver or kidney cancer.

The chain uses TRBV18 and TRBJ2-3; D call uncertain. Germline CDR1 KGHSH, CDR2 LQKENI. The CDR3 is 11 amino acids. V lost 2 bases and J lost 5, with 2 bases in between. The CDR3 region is CASSPKDTQYF. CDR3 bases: TGTGCCAGCTCACCAAAAGATACGCAGTATTTT.

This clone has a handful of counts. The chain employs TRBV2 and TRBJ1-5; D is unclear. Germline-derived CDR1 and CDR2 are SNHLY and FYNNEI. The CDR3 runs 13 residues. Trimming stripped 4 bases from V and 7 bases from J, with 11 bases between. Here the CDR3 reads CASSVAGFQPQHF. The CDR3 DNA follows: TGTGCCAGCAGTGTGGCAGGATTCCAGCCCCAGCATTTT.

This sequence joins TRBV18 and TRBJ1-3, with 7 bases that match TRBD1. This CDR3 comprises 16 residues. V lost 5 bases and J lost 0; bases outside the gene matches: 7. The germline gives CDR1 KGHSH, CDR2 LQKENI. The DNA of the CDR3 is TGTGCCAGCTCATCCGGACAGGCGAGCTCTGGAAACACCATATATTTT. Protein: CASSSGQASSGNTIYF.

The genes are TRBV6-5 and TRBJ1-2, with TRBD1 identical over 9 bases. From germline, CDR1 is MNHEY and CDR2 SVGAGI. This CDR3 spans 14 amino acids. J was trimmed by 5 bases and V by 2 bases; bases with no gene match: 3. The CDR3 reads CASSYADRGYGYTF. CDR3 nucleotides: TGTGCCAGCAGTTACGCCGACAGGGGGTATGGCTACACCTTC.

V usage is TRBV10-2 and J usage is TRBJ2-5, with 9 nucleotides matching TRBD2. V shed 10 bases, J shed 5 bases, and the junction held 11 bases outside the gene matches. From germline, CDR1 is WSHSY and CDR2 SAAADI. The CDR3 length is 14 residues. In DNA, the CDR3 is TGCGCCACCTTTAGCGGGGGCCCCGGGGAGACCCAGTACTTC. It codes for CATFSGGPGETQYF.

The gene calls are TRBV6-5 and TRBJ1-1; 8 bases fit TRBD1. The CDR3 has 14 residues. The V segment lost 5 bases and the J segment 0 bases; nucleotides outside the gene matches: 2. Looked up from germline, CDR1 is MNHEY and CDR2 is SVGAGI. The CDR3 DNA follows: TGTGCCAGCAGTACAGGGGGGATGAACACTGAAGCTTTCTTT. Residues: CASSTGGMNTEAFF.

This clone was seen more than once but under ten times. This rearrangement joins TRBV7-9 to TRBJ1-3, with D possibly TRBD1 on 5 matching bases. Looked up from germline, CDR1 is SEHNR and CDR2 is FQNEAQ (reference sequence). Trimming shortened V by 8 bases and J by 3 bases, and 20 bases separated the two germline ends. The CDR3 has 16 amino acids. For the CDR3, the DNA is TGTGCCAGCCCCCTGGCGCCAGACGGGGGTGGAAACACCATATATTTT. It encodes CASPLAPDGGGNTIYF.

The CDR3 reads CASSPTDKYEQYF. CDR3 coding DNA: TGTGCCAGCAGTCCTACGGACAAGTACGAGCAGTACTTC. The chain carries TRBV28 and TRBJ2-7; possibly TRBD1 for D (5 bases). Trimming took 5 bases from V and 4 from J, leaving 12 bases between them. CDR3 length equals 13 residues. CDR1 is MDHEN, CDR2 SYDVKM, per germline.

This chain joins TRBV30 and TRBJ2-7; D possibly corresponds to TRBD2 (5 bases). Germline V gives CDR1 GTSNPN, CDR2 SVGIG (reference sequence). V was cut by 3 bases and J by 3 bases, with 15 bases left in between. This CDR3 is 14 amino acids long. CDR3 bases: TGTGCCTGGAGCACTCACACCCGGGACTACGAGCAGTACTTC. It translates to CAWSTHTRDYEQYF.

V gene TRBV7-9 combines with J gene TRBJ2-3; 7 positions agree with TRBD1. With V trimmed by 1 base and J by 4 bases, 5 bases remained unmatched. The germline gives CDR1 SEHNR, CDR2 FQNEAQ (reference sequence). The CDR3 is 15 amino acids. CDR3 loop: CASSLGQGISDTQYF. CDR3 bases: TGTGCCAGCAGCTTAGGACAGGGAATCTCAGATACGCAGTATTTT.

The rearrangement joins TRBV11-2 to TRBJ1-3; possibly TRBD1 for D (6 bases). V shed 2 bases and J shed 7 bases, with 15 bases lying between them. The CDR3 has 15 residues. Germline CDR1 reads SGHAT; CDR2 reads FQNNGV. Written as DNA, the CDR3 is TGTGCCAGCAGCTTACTGGGGGCATCAATCAACACCATATATTTT. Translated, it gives CASSLLGASINTIYF.

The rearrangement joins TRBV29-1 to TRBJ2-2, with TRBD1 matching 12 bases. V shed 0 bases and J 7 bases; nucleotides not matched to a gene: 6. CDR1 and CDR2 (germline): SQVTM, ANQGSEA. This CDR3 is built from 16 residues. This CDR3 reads CSVEDRRDRGRGELFF. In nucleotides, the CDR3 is TGCAGCGTTGAAGATCGGAGGGACAGGGGGCGCGGGGAGCTGTTTTTT.

DNA for the CDR3: TGTGCCAGTGAGGAAGCCTACGAGCAGTACTTC. Amino acids: CASEEAYEQYF. The V gene is TRBV28, the J gene TRBJ2-7; D not resolved. The CDR3 is made up of 11 amino acids. Germline CDR1 reads MDHEN; CDR2 reads SYDVKM. V was clipped by 9 bases and J by 2 bases, with 8 bases between them.

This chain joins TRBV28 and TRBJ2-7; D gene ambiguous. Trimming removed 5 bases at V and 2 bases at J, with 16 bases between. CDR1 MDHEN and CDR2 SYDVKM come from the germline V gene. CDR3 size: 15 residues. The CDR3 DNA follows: TGTGCCAGCAGTCCCCCTCGGGTGCGAGCCTACGAGCAGTACTTC. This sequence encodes CASSPPRVRAYEQYF.

The DNA of the CDR3 is TGTGCCAGCAGTTACAGCGCTCAGGGAAGCAATCAGCCCCAGCATTTT. This gives the protein CASSYSAQGSNQPQHF. V and J are TRBV6-5 and TRBJ1-5, with a possible D match to TRBD1 (5 bases). The CDR3 sequence is 16 residues long. Germline CDR1 reads MNHEY; CDR2 reads SVGAGI. V lost 2 bases to trimming and J lost 1 base, with 12 bases between them.

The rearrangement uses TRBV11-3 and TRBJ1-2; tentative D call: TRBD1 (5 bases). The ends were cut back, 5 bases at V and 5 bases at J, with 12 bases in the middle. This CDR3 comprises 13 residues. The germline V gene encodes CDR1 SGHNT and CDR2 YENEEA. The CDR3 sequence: CASSQNRQYGYTF. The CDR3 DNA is TGTGCCAGCAGCCAAAACAGGCAATATGGCTACACCTTC.

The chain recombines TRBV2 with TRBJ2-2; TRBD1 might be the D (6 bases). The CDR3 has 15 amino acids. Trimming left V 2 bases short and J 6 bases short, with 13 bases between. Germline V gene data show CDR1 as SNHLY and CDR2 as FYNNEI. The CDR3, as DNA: TGTGCCAGCAGTGAACGGCAGGGGTTCGCCGGGGAGCTGTTTTTT. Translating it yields CASSERQGFAGELFF.

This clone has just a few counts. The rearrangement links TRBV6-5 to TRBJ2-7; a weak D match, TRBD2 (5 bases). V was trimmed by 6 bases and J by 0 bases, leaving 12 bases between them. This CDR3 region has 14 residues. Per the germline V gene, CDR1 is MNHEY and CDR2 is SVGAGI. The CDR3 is CASSLRRSSYEQYF. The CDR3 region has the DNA TGTGCCAGCAGCCTACGGAGGAGCTCCTACGAGCAGTACTTC.

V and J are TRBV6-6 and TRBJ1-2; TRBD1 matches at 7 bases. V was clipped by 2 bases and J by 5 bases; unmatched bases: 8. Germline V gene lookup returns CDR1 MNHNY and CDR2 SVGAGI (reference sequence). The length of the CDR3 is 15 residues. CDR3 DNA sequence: TGTGCCAGCAGTTACCGGTCAGGGACAGCATATGGCTACACCTTC. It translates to CASSYRSGTAYGYTF.

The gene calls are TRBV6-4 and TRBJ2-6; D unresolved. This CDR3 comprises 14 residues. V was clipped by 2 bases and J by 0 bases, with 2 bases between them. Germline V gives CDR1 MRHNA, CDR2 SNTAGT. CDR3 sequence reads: CASSDLSGANVLTF. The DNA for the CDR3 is TGTGCCAGCAGTGACCTCTCTGGGGCCAACGTCCTGACTTTC.

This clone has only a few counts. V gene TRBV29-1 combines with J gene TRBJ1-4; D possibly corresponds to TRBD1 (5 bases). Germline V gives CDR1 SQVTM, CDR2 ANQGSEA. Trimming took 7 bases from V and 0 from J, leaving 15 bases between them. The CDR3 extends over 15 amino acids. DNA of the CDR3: TGCAGCGCCGGGGGAGGCGGTGCAACTAATGAAAAACTGTTTTTT. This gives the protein CSAGGGGATNEKLFF.

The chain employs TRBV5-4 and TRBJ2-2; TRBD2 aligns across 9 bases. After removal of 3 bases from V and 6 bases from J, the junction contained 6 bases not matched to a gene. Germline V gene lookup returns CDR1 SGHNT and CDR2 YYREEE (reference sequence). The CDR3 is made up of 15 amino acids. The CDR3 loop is CASSSAGGRPGELFF. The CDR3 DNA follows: TGTGCCAGCAGCTCAGCGGGGGGCCGCCCCGGGGAGCTGTTTTTT.

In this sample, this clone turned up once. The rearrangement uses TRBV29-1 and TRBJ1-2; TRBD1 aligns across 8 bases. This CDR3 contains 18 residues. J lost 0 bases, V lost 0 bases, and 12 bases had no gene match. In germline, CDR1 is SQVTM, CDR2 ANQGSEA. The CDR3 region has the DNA TGCAGCGTTGAAGAGGGTCTGTCGGGACAGGCAGCTAACTATGGCTACACCTTC. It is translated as CSVEEGLSGQAANYGYTF.